The clone carrying this TCR beta chain was observed a single time. This sample is drawn from a study of blood T cell repertoires in COVID-19. Profiled with immunoSEQ multiplex PCR; TCRdb holds only in-frame clones, not every one. The sample lists just over 150,000 clones, about 85% occurring once. This CDR3 is built from 14 residues. Germline CDR1 reads SGHNT; CDR2 reads YYREEE (reference sequence). V shed 6 bases and J 1 base; nucleotides not matched to a gene: 6. The chain has TRBV5-4 and TRBJ1-1, with 7 bases that match TRBD1. Sequenced: peripheral blood. The receptor comes from a human donor with acute or convalescent COVID-19. The donor label of this sample is uncertain. CDR3 loop: CASTLRDRNTEAFF. For the CDR3, the DNA is TGTGCCAGCACCCTCAGGGACAGGAACACTGAAGCTTTCTTT.